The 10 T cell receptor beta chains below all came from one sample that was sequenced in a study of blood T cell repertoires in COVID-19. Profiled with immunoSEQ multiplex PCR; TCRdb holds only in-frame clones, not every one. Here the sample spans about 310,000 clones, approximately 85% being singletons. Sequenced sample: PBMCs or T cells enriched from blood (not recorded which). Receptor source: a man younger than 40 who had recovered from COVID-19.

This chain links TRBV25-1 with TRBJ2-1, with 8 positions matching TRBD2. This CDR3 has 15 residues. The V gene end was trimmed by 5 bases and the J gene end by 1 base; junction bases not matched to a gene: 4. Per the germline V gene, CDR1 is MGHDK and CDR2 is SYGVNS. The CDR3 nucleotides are TGTGCCAGCAGTCTGACTAGCGCTTCCTACAATGAGCAGTTCTTC. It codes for CASSLTSASYNEQFF.

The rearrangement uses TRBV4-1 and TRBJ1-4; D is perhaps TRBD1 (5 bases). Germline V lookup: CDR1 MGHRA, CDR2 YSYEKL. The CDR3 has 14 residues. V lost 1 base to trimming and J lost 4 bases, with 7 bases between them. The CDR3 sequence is CASSQVDSNEKLFF. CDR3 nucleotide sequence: TGCGCCAGCAGCCAAGTTGACAGTAATGAAAAACTGTTTTTT.

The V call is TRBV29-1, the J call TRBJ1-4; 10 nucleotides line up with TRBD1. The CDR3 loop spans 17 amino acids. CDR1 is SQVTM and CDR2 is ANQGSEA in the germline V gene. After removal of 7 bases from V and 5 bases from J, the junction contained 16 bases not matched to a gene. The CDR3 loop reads CSASWGTGASPNEKLFF. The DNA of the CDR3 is TGCAGCGCAAGCTGGGGGACAGGGGCGTCCCCGAATGAAAAACTGTTTTTT. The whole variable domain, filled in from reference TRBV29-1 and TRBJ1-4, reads SAVISQKPSRDICQRGTSLTIQCQVDSQVTMMFWYRQQPGQSLTLIATANQGSEATYESGFVIDKFPISRPNLTFSTLTVSNMSPEDSSIYLCSASWGTGASPNEKLFFGSGTQLSVL.

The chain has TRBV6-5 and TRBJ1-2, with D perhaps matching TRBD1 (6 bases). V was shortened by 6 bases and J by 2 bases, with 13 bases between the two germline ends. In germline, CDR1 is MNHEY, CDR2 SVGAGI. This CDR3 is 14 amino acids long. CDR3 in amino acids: CASSGTGLNYGYTF. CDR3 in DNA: TGTGCCAGCAGCGGAACAGGGCTCAACTATGGCTACACCTTC.

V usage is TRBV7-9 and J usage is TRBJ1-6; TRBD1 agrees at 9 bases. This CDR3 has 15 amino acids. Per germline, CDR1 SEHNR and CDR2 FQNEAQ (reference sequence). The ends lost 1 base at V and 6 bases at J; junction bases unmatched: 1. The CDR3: CASSLGTGANSPLHF. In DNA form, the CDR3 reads TGTGCCAGCAGCTTAGGGACAGGGGCTAATTCACCCCTCCACTTT.

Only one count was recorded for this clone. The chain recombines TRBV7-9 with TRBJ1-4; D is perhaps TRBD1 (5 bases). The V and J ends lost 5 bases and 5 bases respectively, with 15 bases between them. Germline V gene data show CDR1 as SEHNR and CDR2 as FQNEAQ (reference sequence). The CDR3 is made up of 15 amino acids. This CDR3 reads CASSPAMGQNEKLFF. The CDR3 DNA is TGTGCCAGCAGCCCCGCAATGGGGCAGAATGAAAAACTGTTTTTT.

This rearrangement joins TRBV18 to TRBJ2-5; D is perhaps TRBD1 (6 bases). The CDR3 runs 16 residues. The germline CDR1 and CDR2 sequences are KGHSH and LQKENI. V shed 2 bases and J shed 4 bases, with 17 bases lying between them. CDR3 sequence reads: CASSPTSGDRGETQYF. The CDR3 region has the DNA TGTGCCAGCTCACCAACGTCAGGGGACCGTGGAGAGACCCAGTACTTC.

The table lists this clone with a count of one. The DNA for the CDR3 is TGTGCCAGCAGCTCGGACACCTGGGCCAACGTCCTGACTTTC. Its translation is CASSSDTWANVLTF. The chain links TRBV7-8 to TRBJ2-6; D perhaps matches TRBD1 (5 bases). CDR3 size: 14 residues. Trimming cost V 4 bases and J 5 bases, with 9 bases left between them. Germline lookup yields CDR1 SGHVS and CDR2 FQNEAQ.

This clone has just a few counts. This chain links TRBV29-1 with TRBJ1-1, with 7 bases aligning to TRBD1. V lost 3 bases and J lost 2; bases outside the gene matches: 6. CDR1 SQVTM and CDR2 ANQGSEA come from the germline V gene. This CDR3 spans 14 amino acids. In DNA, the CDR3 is TGCAGCGTTGACACCTACAGGGGTAACACTGAAGCTTTCTTT. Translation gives CSVDTYRGNTEAFF. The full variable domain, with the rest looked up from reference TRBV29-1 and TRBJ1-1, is SAVISQKPSRDICQRGTSLTIQCQVDSQVTMMFWYRQQPGQSLTLIATANQGSEATYESGFVIDKFPISRPNLTFSTLTVSNMSPEDSSIYLCSVDTYRGNTEAFFGQGTRLTVV.

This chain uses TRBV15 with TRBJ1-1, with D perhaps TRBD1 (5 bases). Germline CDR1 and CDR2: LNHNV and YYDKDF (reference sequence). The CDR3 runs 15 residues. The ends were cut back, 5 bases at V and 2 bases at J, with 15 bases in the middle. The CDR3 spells CATSLQGLHNTEAFF. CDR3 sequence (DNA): TGTGCCACCAGCCTTCAGGGACTTCATAACACTGAAGCTTTCTTT.